Following are 18 T cell receptor beta chains from one sample sequenced in a study of vaccination effects on CD4 cells after COVID-19. Ahead of sequencing, the ViraFEST assay grew antigen-specific CD4+ T cells using viral peptide pools. At the end of less than 12 days of culture, CD4+ T cells were isolated. No vaccinee had earlier SARS-CoV-2 infection, and nucleocapsid antibodies were negative. Method: immunoSEQ multiplex PCR; TCRdb's copy keeps in-frame clones and lacks some. The sample holds around 35,000 clones, about three fifths seen once. These receptors lack a known antigen. The sequencing used CD4+ T cells from PBMCs cultured with HCoV-OC43 spike peptides, collected before COVID-19 vaccination. Subset reported: HCoV-OC43 spike overlapping peptide pool stimulation. These receptors all come from a human donor who received a COVID-19 vaccine.

The genes are TRBV5-1 and TRBJ1-2; D is ambiguous. Trimming stripped 4 bases from V and 5 bases from J, with 12 bases between. This CDR3 comprises 13 residues. The germline V gene has CDR1 SGHRS and CDR2 YFSETQ. The CDR3 loop reads CASSPGQEYGYTF. The CDR3 DNA is TGCGCCAGCAGCCCGGGTCAGGAATATGGCTACACCTTC.

V gene TRBV6-1 combines with J gene TRBJ2-3; 10 bases align to TRBD2. V dropped 2 bases and J dropped 4; count of bases not matched to a gene: 6. This CDR3 is 16 amino acids long. CDR1 is MNHNS, CDR2 SASEGT, per germline. The CDR3 bases are TGTGCCAGCAGTGAACTTCGGACTAGCGGTGCAGATACGCAGTATTTT. This translates into CASSELRTSGADTQYF.

This clone was found once. V usage is TRBV28 and J usage is TRBJ1-4; a possible D gene is TRBD1 (6 bases). The V gene's germline CDR1 is MDHEN and CDR2 SYDVKM. Trimming removed 10 bases from V and 8 bases from J, with 20 bases in between. The CDR3 loop spans 14 amino acids. The CDR3 DNA follows: TGTGCCACCACCCTAGGGGGGGTTCGGGAAAAACTGTTTTTT. This gives the protein CATTLGGVREKLFF. Complete variable domain (other parts from reference TRBV28 and TRBJ1-4): DVKVTQSSRYLVKRTGEKVFLECVQDMDHENMFWYRQDPGLGLRLIYFSYDVKMKEKGDIPEGYSVSREKKERFSLILESASTNQTSMYLCATTLGGVREKLFFGSGTQLSVL.

The V gene is TRBV27, the J gene TRBJ1-2; D unresolved. The V and J ends lost 3 bases and 0 bases respectively, with 11 bases between them. There are 15 residues in the CDR3. Germline-derived CDR1 and CDR2 are MNHEY and SMNVEV (reference sequence). CDR3 amino acids: CASSFRLETNYGYTF. For the CDR3, the DNA is TGTGCCAGCAGTTTCAGGTTAGAGACTAACTATGGCTACACCTTC.

This clone was counted once. The chain couples TRBV28 to TRBJ1-1, with D hard to call. With 6 bases removed from V and 6 bases from J, the gap between germline ends came to 5 bases. Looked up from germline, CDR1 is MDHEN and CDR2 is SYDVKM. The CDR3 length is 10 residues. The CDR3 sequence is CASSSAEAFF. The CDR3 region has the DNA TGTGCCAGCAGCTCAGCTGAAGCTTTCTTT.

This clone was seen more than once but under ten times. Here the CDR3 DNA reads TGTGCCAGCTCACCCGGTCCAGGGATGTCCTACGAGCAGTACTTC. Protein sequence: CASSPGPGMSYEQYF. This chain connects TRBV18 to TRBJ2-7; tentatively, D is TRBD1 (5 bases). CDR1 is KGHSH and CDR2 is LQKENI in the germline V gene. The V end lost 3 bases, the J end lost 1 base, and 13 bases lay between the germline ends. The CDR3 is 15 residues long.

This clone was counted only a few times. J is TRBJ2-7 and V is TRBV5-4; D gene uncertain. CDR3 length: 12 amino acids. The V gene's germline CDR1 is SGHNT and CDR2 YYREEE (reference sequence). Trimming removed 3 bases at V and 4 bases at J, with 8 bases between. The CDR3 DNA is TGTGCCAGCAGCTCGACGGAATACGAGCAGTACTTC. It specifies CASSSTEYEQYF.

J is TRBJ2-3 and V is TRBV5-1; D unresolved. V was trimmed by 5 bases and J by 0 bases, leaving 4 bases between them. The CDR3 has 12 residues. The germline V gene encodes CDR1 SGHRS and CDR2 YFSETQ. The CDR3 coding sequence is TGCGCCAGCAGTCGCAGCACAGATACGCAGTATTTT. Protein: CASSRSTDTQYF.

The rearrangement links TRBV30 to TRBJ2-7, with no clear D. Germline CDR1 and CDR2: GTSNPN and SVGIG (reference sequence). The V end lost 0 bases, the J end lost 6 bases, and 6 bases lay between the germline ends. This CDR3 has 11 amino acids. This CDR3 is CAWSVFGEQYF. DNA of the CDR3: TGTGCCTGGAGTGTCTTCGGCGAGCAGTACTTC.

This chain uses TRBV10-1 with TRBJ1-5; D is unclear. The CDR3 has 12 amino acids. Germline V gene data show CDR1 as WNHNN and CDR2 as SYGVQD (reference sequence). Trimming took off 3 bases at V and 9 bases at J, with 9 bases between the two ends. The CDR3 spells CASSDGRRPQHF. The CDR3 nucleotides read TGCGCCAGCAGTGACGGCCGGCGGCCCCAGCATTTT.

This clone has more than one count but fewer than ten. The V and J genes are TRBV6-5 and TRBJ2-2; 12 positions match TRBD2. CDR1 MNHEY and CDR2 SVGAGI come from the germline V gene. The CDR3 covers 16 residues. J was trimmed by 5 bases and V by 2 bases; bases with no gene match: 3. CDR3 sequence (DNA): TGTGCCAGCAGTTACCTAGCGGGGGGGCCTACCGGGGAGCTGTTTTTT. This encodes CASSYLAGGPTGELFF.

V gene TRBV15 combines with J gene TRBJ2-7, with 7 bases aligning to TRBD1. The CDR3 extends over 13 amino acids. The V and J ends lost 6 bases and 8 bases, in that order; junction bases with no gene match: 10. Germline CDR1 and CDR2: LNHNV and YYDKDF (reference sequence). In DNA form, the CDR3 reads TGTGCCACCAGTACCATTATGGGACAGAAGCAGTACTTC. This codes for CATSTIMGQKQYF.

J is TRBJ2-7 and V is TRBV5-1, with D possibly matching TRBD1 (5 bases). The V and J ends lost 2 bases and 2 bases respectively, with 8 bases between them. Germline values: CDR1 SGHRS, CDR2 YFSETQ. This CDR3 contains 13 residues. CDR3 protein: CASSFSGTYEQYF. The CDR3 DNA reads TGCGCCAGCAGCTTCTCAGGGACCTACGAGCAGTACTTC.

The V and J genes are TRBV5-1 and TRBJ2-5, with 7 bases matching TRBD1. The V gene's germline CDR1 is SGHRS and CDR2 YFSETQ. This CDR3 contains 14 residues. Unmatched junction bases numbered 4, after V lost 0 bases and J lost 5 bases. The CDR3 nucleotides read TGCGCCAGCAGCTTGGGACAGGGTGGGGAGACCCAGTACTTC. Its protein product is CASSLGQGGETQYF.

As DNA, the CDR3 is TGCAGCGTTGAGGTGGGAGCGGTAAACGAGCAGTACTTC. It translates to CSVEVGAVNEQYF. V and J are TRBV29-1 and TRBJ2-7; maybe TRBD2 (5 bases). This CDR3 region has 13 residues. The ends were cut back, 3 bases at V and 5 bases at J, with 14 bases in the middle. The germline V gene has CDR1 SQVTM and CDR2 ANQGSEA.

This rearrangement joins TRBV10-1 to TRBJ2-1; a possible D gene is TRBD2 (6 bases). CDR1 and CDR2 from the germline V gene are WNHNN and SYGVQD (reference sequence). The V end lost 0 bases, the J end lost 1 base, and 7 bases lay between the germline ends. The CDR3 totals 15 residues. CDR3 sequence reads: CASSESAGSYNEQFF. CDR3 bases: TGCGCCAGCAGTGAGTCTGCGGGGTCCTACAATGAGCAGTTCTTC.

This clone was seen only a few times. This chain connects TRBV6-4 to TRBJ1-5; D gene unclear. Germline CDR1 reads MRHNA; CDR2 reads SNTAGT. This CDR3 has 13 amino acids. Trimming left V 3 bases short and J 4 bases short, with 7 bases between. CDR3 sequence reads: CASSEQENQPQHF. The CDR3 nucleotides read TGTGCCAGCAGTGAGCAGGAAAATCAGCCCCAGCATTTT.

The rearrangement joins TRBV7-2 to TRBJ1-5; D unclear. From germline, CDR1 is SGHTA and CDR2 FQGNSA. With 5 bases removed from V and 0 bases from J, the gap between germline ends came to 5 bases. The CDR3 consists of 13 residues. CDR3 amino acids: CASSPNSNQPQHF. CDR3 DNA sequence: TGTGCCAGCAGCCCAAATAGCAATCAGCCCCAGCATTTT.